Sequencing of this T cell receptor (beta chain) was carried out in a study of cytomegalovirus exposure and HLA in healthy donors (dated by TCRdb to 2017 to 2019). For the wider study: In an earlier analysis of approximately 640 of the donors, less than 350 Gb of sequence data and 120 million or so unique TCR beta sequences from roughly 180 million T cells were reported. An early release that covered fewer than 750 HLA-typed donors contained approximately 300 gigabases of sequencing data and 85 million to 100 million unique TCR sequences. Of the roughly 400 genotyped donors, roughly 80% fell in the genetic ancestry cluster associated with self-reported Caucasian donors. The study aimed to test whether cataloging public T cell receptors could reveal signatures of past pathogen exposure. The T cell repertoires of 666 subjects were profiled by immunosequencing and related to cytomegalovirus serostatus. A separate validation cohort of about 110 different subjects was used in addition to the roughly 670-subject first cohort. To predict cytomegalovirus infection status, the study combined high-throughput TCR immunosequencing, statistical association of individual TCRs with disease status, and machine learning. In a later analysis, previously published TCR beta repertoires from 670 or so donors were re-analyzed and high-resolution HLA genotyping was added so that TCR occurrence patterns could be studied. Rather than using new phenotypic data, the later analysis identified candidate immune exposures from TCR beta sequences and from how often those sequences occurred across donors. To decide whether each TCR beta V gene segment behaved as functional or pseudogenic, an earlier analysis of 587 of the donors relied on high-throughput TCR beta sequencing. Donor age, sex, ethnicity and CMV serostatus were compiled alongside the repertoire data. Genome-wide SNP genotypes for about 65% of the roughly 670 donors were used in a later genetic analysis, which treated that subset as a discovery cohort. All discovery cohort repertoires had been generated on a single sequencing platform. HLA typing included class I and class II loci at four-digit resolution. The number of typed donors differed by locus: roughly 629-640 for A, B, C, DRB1 and DQB1; 522 for DQA1; 606 for DPA1; and 450 to 480 for DPB1. Roughly 5 DR-DQ haplotypes were handled as single units for association and clustering, since linkage in the cohort was strong. Across approximately 400 genotyped donors of the cohort, an average of about 250,000 unique TCR beta nucleotide sequences per donor were sequenced, and 15% to 20% of those sequences were non-productive.

Library prep was done by the immunoSEQ multiplex PCR assay. For the multiplex PCR, a mixture combining 60 forward primers for TCR Vbeta segments and 13 reverse primers for TCR Jbeta segments was used. A multiplex PCR assay on genomic DNA amplified the CDR3 region of rearranged TCR beta genes. On the Illumina HiSeq System, the amplified TCR beta libraries were sequenced as 87-base-pair reads. On the study's bioinformatics: A later analysis counted tens of millions of unique TCR beta chains across the 670 or so repertoires, and some 11 million of these chains were shared by at least two donors. To remove PCR and sequencing errors, raw reads were error-corrected and collapsed into unique sequences using a nearest-neighbor algorithm that merged closely related sequences. To assign V, D and J gene segments, CDR3 sequences were aligned to IMGT reference sequences. For a sequence to be retained, a match of at least six nucleotides was required to both a V gene segment and a J gene segment. A rearrangement counted as productive if the CDR3 had no stop codons and remained in frame with V and J, and every other rearrangement counted as non-productive. Following IMGT convention, CDR3 was defined as the stretch from the second conserved V-encoded cysteine up to the conserved J-encoded phenylalanine. Sequences without an unambiguous match to a single V gene segment were excluded from the earlier analysis of almost 600 of the donors. An earlier analysis of 587 of the donors called V segments functional above 56.7% productive rearrangements and segregating when the between-donor standard deviation exceeded 5%. To diagnose cytomegalovirus status from the catalog of TCR beta chain sequences, a statistical classification framework was built. A later analysis assigned V and J genes by comparing TCR nucleotide sequences with IMGT/GENE-DB human TR gene sequences. Using the TCRdist pipeline, a later analysis assigned CDR3 sequences along with most-parsimonious VDJ recombination scenarios. In a later analysis, every TCR beta chain was defined by the combination of its CDR3 amino acid sequence and its V-gene family, and reads without a unique V-gene family were dropped. A later analysis removed 500 to 600 highly shared, low-generation-probability nucleotide sequences to deal with suspected cross-contamination and a sequencing artifact. In a later analysis, a clonal expansion index for each public chain was calculated from normalized within-repertoire ranks of inferred template counts. A later analysis computed generation probabilities with a VDJ recombination model fitted to out-of-frame rearrangements, and checked the results against IGoR. In a later analysis, hypergeometric tests were used to score TCR-TCR, TCR-HLA and TCR-CMV co-occurrence, with a repertoire-size bias correction applied to TCR pairs. False discovery rates were estimated in a later analysis by permuting HLA or CMV assignments 20 times. In a later analysis, co-occurring TCRs were grouped with DBSCAN, and TCRdist sequence similarity was added when clustering was performed within HLA-allele-positive subsets. Repertoires with fewer than 30,000 or more than 120,000 public chains were left out of co-occurrence clustering, as were four to six repertoires with anomalous nucleotide sharing. The source is immuneACCESS, and TCRdb retained only in-frame sequences with V and J called. Part of the clones is not carried over; for the studies checked, unresolved V genes explain less than half of this, and the remainder is unexplained. V, J and clone size reflect that table, while D and trimming were determined from the DNA. The sample table records about 190,000 clones. Jointly, the top ten make up 0.75% to 1% of the sample.

The cohort was made up of approximately 670 healthy bone marrow donors. At the time of sampling, every cohort member was nominally healthy, though immune exposures that went unrecorded were likely present. The donor was CMV seropositive and was included in the group of 289 seropositive cohort members. A peripheral blood sample was provided by each donor, and peripheral blood mononuclear cells were used for TCR beta sequencing. The Qiagen DNeasy Blood Extraction Kit was used to extract genomic DNA from the blood cell samples. What the study reported, not specific to this receptor: Several of the top co-occurrence clusters appeared to be linked to parvovirus B19, influenza, CMV and Epstein-Barr virus, according to a later analysis. Some IMGT-functional V segments, including TRBV6-2 and TRBV6-3, could not be told apart with the 87-base-pair reads, so those segments were excluded. A further reported finding was that TCR beta sequences accurately predicted the HLA-A and HLA-B alleles for most subjects in the first cohort. In both the original and validation cohorts, the classifier was reported to diagnose cytomegalovirus status with high specificity and sensitivity. This cohort had only TCR beta chains sequenced, and the lack of alpha or paired-chain data limited which features could be detected. Across donors, most TCR sequences were observed very rarely, whereas some public TCRs were present in many individuals. Because counts were too low, roughly 16 rarely observed V segments, including chromosome 9 orphons, were left out of the earlier analysis of over 550 of the donors. In a later analysis, HLA-associated TCR beta chains were found to be more clonally expanded and to have lower generation probabilities than equally common non-associated chains. Linkage disequilibrium might explain the correlated functional status among segregating V segments, but an unknown experimental factor could not be excluded. According to a later genetic analysis, donors in an Asian-associated ancestry cluster had fewer N-insertions in productive TCRs than the roughly 700-donor mean. A few of the identified cytomegalovirus-associated TCR beta chains were confirmed in vitro to be specific for cytomegalovirus antigens. In a later analysis, some 18,000 TCR beta sequences were associated with specific HLA alleles at a false discovery rate of 0.05. Assigning TCR associations to individual alleles was difficult when HLA alleles, especially DR and DQ, strongly co-occurred. Broadly in line with IMGT annotations, most TCR beta V segments showed up in productive rearrangements about 87% or about 30% of the time in an earlier analysis of 587 of the donors. Presence/absence analyses assumed roughly uniform sequencing depth across donors, an assumption that may not hold. A cluster of highly shared sequence variants was judged likely to represent a technical artifact of the sequencing pipeline. The only immune exposure information available for the cohort was CMV serostatus. V-gene and J-gene trimming of TCR beta chains was associated with a missense DCLRE1C variant in a later genetic analysis, and the association was replicated in an independent cohort. Because some donors lacked HLA typing at each locus, the association tests relied only on the typed subset. A later analysis found that most CMV-associated TCR beta chains appeared HLA-restricted, with HLA associations seemingly driven largely by CMV exposure. The study listed around 160 TCR beta chains as associated with cytomegalovirus. It was suggested by the authors that the approach could potentially be generalized to other disease states and immunological phenotypes. In a later analysis, the rate of TCR association differed among HLA loci, with DRB1 alleles having the most associated TCRs and HLA-C alleles having the fewest.

The CDR3, cysteine through phenylalanine, is 15 amino acids long. The read is trimmed to its CDR3 DNA, 45 bases read in frame from base 1. Between the V and J ends, shortened by 2 bases and 10 bases respectively, the junction contains 18 bases. CDR1 is given as MNHEY and CDR2 as SVGAGI, both from the germline V gene. As for this clone: The specificity of this receptor is unknown.

In this chain, TRBV6-5 is recombined with TRBJ2-1, and TRBD1 may be the D gene, going by 5 matching bases. The receptor was derived from a woman in her twenties or thirties in good health and CMV-seropositive. Sequenced material: PBMCs. The CDR3 region: CASSYRTQGPREQFF. The DNA sequence follows: TGTGCCAGCAGTTACAGAACGCAGGGTCCCCGAGAGCAGTTCTTC.